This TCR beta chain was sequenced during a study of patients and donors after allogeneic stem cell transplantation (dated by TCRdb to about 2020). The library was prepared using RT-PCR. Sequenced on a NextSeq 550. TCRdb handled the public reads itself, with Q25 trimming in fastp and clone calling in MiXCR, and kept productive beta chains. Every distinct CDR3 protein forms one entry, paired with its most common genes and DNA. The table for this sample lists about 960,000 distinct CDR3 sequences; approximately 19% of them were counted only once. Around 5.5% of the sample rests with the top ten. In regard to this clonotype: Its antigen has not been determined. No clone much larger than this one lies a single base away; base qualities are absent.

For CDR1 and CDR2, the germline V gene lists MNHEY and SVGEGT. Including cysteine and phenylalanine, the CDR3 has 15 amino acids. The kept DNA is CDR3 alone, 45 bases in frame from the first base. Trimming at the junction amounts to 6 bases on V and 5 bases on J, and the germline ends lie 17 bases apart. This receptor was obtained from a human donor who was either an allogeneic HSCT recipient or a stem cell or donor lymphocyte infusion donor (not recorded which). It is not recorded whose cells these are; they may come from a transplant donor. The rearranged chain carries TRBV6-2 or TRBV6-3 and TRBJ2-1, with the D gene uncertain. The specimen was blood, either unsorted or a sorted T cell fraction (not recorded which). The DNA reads TGTGCCAGCAGAACCAACAAGTACTACAACAATGAGCAGTTCTTC. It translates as CASRTNKYYNNEQFF.